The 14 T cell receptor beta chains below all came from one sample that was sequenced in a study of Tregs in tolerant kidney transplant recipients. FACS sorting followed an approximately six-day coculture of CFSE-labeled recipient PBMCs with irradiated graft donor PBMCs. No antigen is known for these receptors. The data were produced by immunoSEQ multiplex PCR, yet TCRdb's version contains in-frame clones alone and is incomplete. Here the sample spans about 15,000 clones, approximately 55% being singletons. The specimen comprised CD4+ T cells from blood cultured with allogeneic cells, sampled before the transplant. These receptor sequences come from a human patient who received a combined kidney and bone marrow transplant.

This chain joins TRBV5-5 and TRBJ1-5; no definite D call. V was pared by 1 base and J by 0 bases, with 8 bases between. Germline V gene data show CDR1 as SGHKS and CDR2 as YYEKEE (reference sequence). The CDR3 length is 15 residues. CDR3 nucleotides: TGTGCCAGCAGCTTGTGGCCATATAGCAATCAGCCCCAGCATTTT. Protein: CASSLWPYSNQPQHF.

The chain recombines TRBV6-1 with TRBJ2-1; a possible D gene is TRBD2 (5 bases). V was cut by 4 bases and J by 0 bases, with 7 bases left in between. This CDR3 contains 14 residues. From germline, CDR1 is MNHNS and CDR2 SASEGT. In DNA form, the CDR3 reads TGTGCCAGCAGTGGAACTAGCTCCTACAATGAGCAGTTCTTC. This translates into CASSGTSSYNEQFF.

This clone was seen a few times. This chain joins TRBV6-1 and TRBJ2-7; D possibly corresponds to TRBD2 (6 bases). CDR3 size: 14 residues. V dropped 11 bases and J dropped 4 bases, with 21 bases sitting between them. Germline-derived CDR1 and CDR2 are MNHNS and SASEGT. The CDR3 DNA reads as TGTGCCGGCTACTTGGAGGGCGCCGCTTACGAGCAGTACTTC. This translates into CAGYLEGAAYEQYF.

The CDR3 DNA reads as TGTGCCAGCAGCCCAGACGTGGTGGACAGGGTTAGGAATGAGCAGTTCTTC. This gives the protein CASSPDVVDRVRNEQFF. The chain is built from TRBV9 and TRBJ2-1, with TRBD1 identical over 8 bases. V shed 4 bases and J 7 bases; nucleotides not matched to a gene: 16. This CDR3 is 17 amino acids long. Germline loops: CDR1 SGDLS, CDR2 YYNGEE.

This chain's CDR3 is CASGDRVINEQFF. DNA for the CDR3: TGTGCCAGCGGCGACAGGGTCATCAATGAGCAGTTCTTC. The chain employs TRBV7-2 and TRBJ2-1; 7 bases fit TRBD1. V shed 8 bases, J shed 6 bases, and the junction held 7 bases outside the gene matches. This CDR3 spans 13 amino acids. Germline CDR1 reads SGHTA; CDR2 reads FQGNSA.

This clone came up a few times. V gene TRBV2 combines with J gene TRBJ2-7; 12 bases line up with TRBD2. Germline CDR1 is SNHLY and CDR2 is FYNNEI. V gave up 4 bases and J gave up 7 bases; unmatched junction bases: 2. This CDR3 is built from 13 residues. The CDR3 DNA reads TGTGCCAGCAGTGGACTAGCGGGAGAGGAGCAGTACTTC. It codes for CASSGLAGEEQYF.

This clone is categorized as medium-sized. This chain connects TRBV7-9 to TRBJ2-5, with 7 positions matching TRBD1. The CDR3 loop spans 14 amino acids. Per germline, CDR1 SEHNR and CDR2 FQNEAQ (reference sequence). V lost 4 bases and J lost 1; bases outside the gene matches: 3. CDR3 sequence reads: CASSYRGTQETQYF. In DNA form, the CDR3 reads TGTGCCAGCAGCTACAGGGGTACCCAAGAGACCCAGTACTTC.

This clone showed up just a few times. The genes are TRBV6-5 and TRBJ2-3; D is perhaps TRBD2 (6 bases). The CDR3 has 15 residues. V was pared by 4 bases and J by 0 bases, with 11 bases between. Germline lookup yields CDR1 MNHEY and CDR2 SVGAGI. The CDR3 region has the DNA TGTGCCAGCAGTTGGGACTTGAGAAGCACAGATACGCAGTATTTT. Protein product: CASSWDLRSTDTQYF.

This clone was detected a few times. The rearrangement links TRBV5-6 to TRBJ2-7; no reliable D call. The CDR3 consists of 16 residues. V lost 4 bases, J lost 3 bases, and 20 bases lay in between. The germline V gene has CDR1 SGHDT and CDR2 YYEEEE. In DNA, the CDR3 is TGTGCCAGCAGCCCCAATCCCAGCGCAAATAACTACGAGCAGTACTTC. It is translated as CASSPNPSANNYEQYF.

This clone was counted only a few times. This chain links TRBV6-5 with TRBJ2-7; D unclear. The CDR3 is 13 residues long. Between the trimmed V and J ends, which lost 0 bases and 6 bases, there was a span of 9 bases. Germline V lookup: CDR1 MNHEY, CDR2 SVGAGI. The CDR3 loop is CASSYSFQVEQYF. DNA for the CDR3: TGTGCCAGCAGTTACTCGTTTCAGGTCGAGCAGTACTTC.

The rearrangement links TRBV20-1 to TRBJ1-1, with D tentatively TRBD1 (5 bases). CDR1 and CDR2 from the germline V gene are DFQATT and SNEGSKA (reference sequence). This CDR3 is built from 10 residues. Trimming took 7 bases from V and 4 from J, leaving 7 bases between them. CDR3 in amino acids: CSVGATEAFF. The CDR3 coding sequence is TGCAGTGTAGGGGCCACTGAAGCTTTCTTT.

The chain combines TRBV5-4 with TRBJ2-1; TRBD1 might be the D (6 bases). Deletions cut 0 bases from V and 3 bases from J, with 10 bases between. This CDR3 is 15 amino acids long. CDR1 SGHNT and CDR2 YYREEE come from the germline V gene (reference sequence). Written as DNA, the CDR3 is TGTGCCAGCAGCTTGGACAGGGCGGACTACAATGAGCAGTTCTTC. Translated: CASSLDRADYNEQFF.

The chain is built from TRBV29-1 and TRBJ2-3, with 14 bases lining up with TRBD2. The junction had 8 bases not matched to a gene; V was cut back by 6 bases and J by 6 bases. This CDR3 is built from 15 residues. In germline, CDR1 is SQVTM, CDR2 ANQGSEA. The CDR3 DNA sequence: TGCAGCGTGCTGGGACTAGCGGGAGCGGGGGATACGCAGTATTTT. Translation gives CSVLGLAGAGDTQYF.

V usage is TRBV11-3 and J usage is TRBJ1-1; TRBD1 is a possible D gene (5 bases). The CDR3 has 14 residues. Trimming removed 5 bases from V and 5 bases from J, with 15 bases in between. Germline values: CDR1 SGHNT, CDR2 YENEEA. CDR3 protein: CASSERGGVTEAFF. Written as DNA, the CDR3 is TGTGCCAGCAGCGAGAGAGGAGGGGTTACTGAAGCTTTCTTT.